Shown below are 20 T cell receptor beta chains from a single sample sequenced in a study of OX40 agonist ivuxolimab in advanced cancers. Using immunoSEQ multiplex PCR, the repertoire was profiled, and TCRdb retains in-frame clones only, with some absent. The sample yields 35,000 to 45,000 clones, over 65% seen once. The specimen was CD4+ or CD8+ T cells sorted from blood, collected in a trial of the OX40 agonist ivuxolimab. These TCRs come from an adult with an advanced solid tumor such as melanoma, head and neck, liver or kidney cancer.

This clone was observed a handful of times. This chain uses TRBV7-2 with TRBJ2-7, with D unclear. In germline, CDR1 is SGHTA, CDR2 FQGNSA. The CDR3 has 11 residues. V was shortened by 5 bases and J by 2 bases, with 4 bases between the two germline ends. The chain's CDR3 is CASSPAYEQYF. The CDR3, as DNA: TGTGCCAGCAGCCCTGCCTACGAGCAGTACTTC.

J is TRBJ2-4 and V is TRBV28; maybe TRBD2 (6 bases). CDR1 and CDR2 (germline): MDHEN, SYDVKM. V shed 8 bases and J shed 6 bases, with 17 bases lying between them. The CDR3 totals 14 residues. Written as DNA, the CDR3 is TGTGCCAGCGAACAAACCGGGACTGTAAACATTCAGTACTTC. Translated, it gives CASEQTGTVNIQYF.

V and J are TRBV18 and TRBJ2-3; tentative D call: TRBD2 (6 bases). Germline CDR1 is KGHSH and CDR2 is LQKENI. V was clipped by 3 bases and J by 6 bases, with 10 bases between them. CDR3 length: 13 amino acids. CDR3 sequence reads: CASSPGSKDTQYF. The CDR3 DNA reads as TGTGCCAGCTCACCCGGGAGTAAGGATACGCAGTATTTT.

The rearrangement joins TRBV27 to TRBJ2-1, with D perhaps TRBD2 (6 bases). This CDR3 region has 16 residues. The V end was cut by 5 bases, the J end by 7 bases, with 21 bases between. Germline V lookup: CDR1 MNHEY, CDR2 SMNVEV (reference sequence). The CDR3 sequence: CASSPTGGGKVNEQFF. CDR3 DNA sequence: TGTGCCAGCAGTCCCACGGGTGGCGGGAAGGTAAATGAGCAGTTCTTC.

The chain joins TRBV11-3 to TRBJ2-3; no reliable D call. The CDR3 covers 13 residues. Germline-derived CDR1 and CDR2 are SGHNT and YENEEA. The ends were cut back, 1 base at V and 3 bases at J, with 5 bases in the middle. The CDR3 nucleotides are TGTGCCAGCAGCTTAGGAACAACAGATACGCAGTATTTT. Translated: CASSLGTTDTQYF.

CDR3 loop: CAISDRTDSYEQYF. The CDR3 region has the DNA TGTGCCATCAGTGACCGGACAGACTCCTACGAGCAGTACTTC. The rearrangement joins TRBV10-3 to TRBJ2-7; perhaps TRBD1 as D (6 bases). This CDR3 contains 14 residues. CDR1 is ENHRY, CDR2 SYGVKD, per germline. Trimming took off 3 bases at V and 0 bases at J, with 9 bases between the two ends.

This clone was seen just once. This sequence joins TRBV5-1 and TRBJ1-1, with D perhaps matching TRBD1 (6 bases). This CDR3 has 15 amino acids. V was trimmed by 1 base and J by 8 bases, leaving 18 bases between them. The germline gives CDR1 SGHRS, CDR2 YFSETQ. The DNA of the CDR3 is TGCGCCAGCAGCTTGAGCACTACAGGGTCGTCGGAAGCTTTCTTT. Protein sequence: CASSLSTTGSSEAFF. Full variable domain (missing parts from reference TRBV5-1 and TRBJ1-1): KAGVTQTPRYLIKTRGQQVTLSCSPISGHRSVSWYQQTPGQGLQFLFEYFSETQRNKGNFPGRFSGRQFSNSRSEMNVSTLELGDSALYLCASSLSTTGSSEAFFGQGTRLTVV.

The V gene is TRBV10-3, the J gene TRBJ2-1; 10 bases match TRBD2. The CDR3 loop spans 15 amino acids. Per germline, CDR1 ENHRY and CDR2 SYGVKD. Losses at the gene ends were 2 bases for V and 6 bases for J; bases not matched to a gene: 4. As DNA, the CDR3 is TGTGCCATCAGTGAGAGGAGACTAGCGGGCAATGAGCAGTTCTTC. Encoded protein: CAISERRLAGNEQFF.

The chain is built from TRBV7-9 and TRBJ1-5; the D gene is possibly TRBD1 (6 bases). The V gene's germline CDR1 is SEHNR and CDR2 FQNEAQ (reference sequence). The CDR3 runs to 14 residues. Trimming removed 5 bases at V and 3 bases at J, with 11 bases between. CDR3 amino acids: CASSVGGDNQPQHF. In DNA form, the CDR3 reads TGTGCCAGCAGCGTAGGGGGGGACAATCAGCCCCAGCATTTT.

The chain uses TRBV19 and TRBJ2-7; D not resolved. V was clipped by 3 bases and J by 3 bases, with 9 bases between them. The CDR3 runs 13 residues. Germline CDR1 and CDR2: LNHDA and SQIVND (reference sequence). CDR3 DNA: TGTGCCAGTAGTATCTCTGGCCGCTACGAGCAGTACTTC. Residues: CASSISGRYEQYF.

The rearrangement uses TRBV9 and TRBJ2-2; the D gene is possibly TRBD2 (5 bases). V gave up 3 bases and J gave up 5 bases, with 14 bases separating them. The CDR3 is 15 amino acids. Germline CDR1 and CDR2: SGDLS and YYNGEE. The CDR3 protein is CASSDRDSWTGELFF. CDR3 in DNA: TGTGCCAGCAGCGACCGGGATTCTTGGACCGGGGAGCTGTTTTTT.

A single count supports this clone. V is TRBV6-5 and J is TRBJ1-2; TRBD1 is a possible D gene (6 bases). This CDR3 spans 14 amino acids. Germline V gene sequence: CDR1 MNHEY, CDR2 SVGAGI. Trimming took off 8 bases at V and 5 bases at J, with 18 bases between the two ends. CDR3 bases: TGTGCCAGCCGTAGGGGGGGAAGAGAGTATGGCTACACCTTC. Translating gives CASRRGGREYGYTF.

This clone is labeled as medium-sized (0.01 to 0.1%). The rearrangement links TRBV19 to TRBJ1-1; TRBD1 might be the D (5 bases). The V and J ends lost 8 bases and 3 bases respectively, with 19 bases between them. In germline, CDR1 is LNHDA, CDR2 SQIVND (reference sequence). The CDR3 extends over 15 amino acids. The CDR3 nucleotides are TGTGCCAGTCATACGGACCGACAGTTGGACACTGAAGCTTTCTTT. Amino acid sequence: CASHTDRQLDTEAFF.

The chain employs TRBV29-1 and TRBJ2-5; D may be TRBD1 (5 bases). This CDR3 comprises 12 residues. In germline, CDR1 is SQVTM, CDR2 ANQGSEA. Trimming pared 2 bases from V and 6 bases from J, leaving 10 bases between. The CDR3 reads CSVEQGGKTQYF. CDR3 DNA: TGCAGCGTTGAACAGGGTGGAAAGACCCAGTACTTC.

The J gene is TRBJ2-1, the V gene TRBV9; 9 positions agree with TRBD2. Trimming at V came to 3 bases and at J to 9 bases, leaving 10 bases not matched to a gene. From germline, CDR1 is SGDLS and CDR2 YYNGEE. The CDR3 covers 15 residues. CDR3 in amino acids: CASSATGLALGEQFF. For the CDR3, the DNA is TGTGCCAGCAGCGCTACGGGACTAGCATTGGGTGAGCAGTTCTTC.

CDR3 sequence (DNA): TGTGCCAGCAGTTTTAGGTACAATGAGCAGTTCTTC. Translating it yields CASSFRYNEQFF. The chain employs TRBV28 and TRBJ2-1; no reliable D call. This CDR3 comprises 12 residues. Germline V gives CDR1 MDHEN, CDR2 SYDVKM. Trimming took off 3 bases at V and 4 bases at J, with 4 bases between the two ends.

There are a few counts of this clone. This chain uses TRBV5-4 with TRBJ2-7; TRBD1 matches 8 bases. Per the germline V gene, CDR1 is SGHNT and CDR2 is YYREEE (reference sequence). Trimming at V came to 2 bases and at J to 1 base, leaving 5 bases not matched to a gene. The length of the CDR3 is 15 residues. The CDR3 coding sequence is TGTGCCAGCAGCTTTGTCAGGACAGGGTCCTACGAGCAGTACTTC. Translating it yields CASSFVRTGSYEQYF.

The chain carries TRBV2 and TRBJ2-2, with D perhaps matching TRBD1 (6 bases). Per germline, CDR1 SNHLY and CDR2 FYNNEI. This CDR3 contains 14 residues. V was trimmed by 7 bases and J by 0 bases, leaving 9 bases between them. The CDR3: CASKAGANTGELFF. As DNA, the CDR3 is TGTGCCAGCAAAGCAGGGGCGAACACCGGGGAGCTGTTTTTT.

This chain connects TRBV30 to TRBJ2-7; 7 positions agree with TRBD1. CDR1 is GTSNPN and CDR2 is SVGIG in the germline V gene (reference sequence). CDR3 length: 13 residues. The ends lost 5 bases at V and 2 bases at J; junction bases unmatched: 6. CDR3 amino acids: CAWATGTTYEQYF. CDR3 DNA sequence: TGTGCCTGGGCGACAGGGACCACCTACGAGCAGTACTTC.

V usage is TRBV9 and J usage is TRBJ2-3, with TRBD1 matching over 10 bases. After removal of 3 bases from V and 5 bases from J, the junction contained 15 bases not matched to a gene. Germline V gives CDR1 SGDLS, CDR2 YYNGEE. The CDR3 runs to 18 residues. CDR3 sequence reads: CASSAPGTGDLWEDTQYF. CDR3 bases: TGTGCCAGCAGCGCCCCCGGGACAGGGGATTTATGGGAAGATACGCAGTATTTT. The variable domain in full, completed from reference TRBV9 and TRBJ2-3, reads DSGVTQTPKHLITATGQRVTLRCSPRSGDLSVYWYQQSLDQGLQFLIQYYNGEERAKGNILERFSAQQFPDLHSELNLSSLELGDSALYFCASSAPGTGDLWEDTQYFGPGTRLTVL.